The following is a TCR beta chain sequence with its context. Its antigen is currently unknown. TCRdb's table, derived via immunoSEQ multiplex PCR, lists solely in-frame clones and lacks some. This sample carries under 35,000 clones, roughly 63% of them seen once, and the ten largest clones take nearly 9%. This sample is drawn from a study of vaccination effects on CD4 cells after COVID-19. Findings of the study overall: At late timepoints after vaccination, vaccine- and infection-induced clones shrank markedly.

There are 12 residues in the CDR3. Germline lookup yields CDR1 SEHNR and CDR2 FQNEAQ (reference sequence). Trimming removed 6 bases at V and 5 bases at J, with 10 bases between. Antigen-specific CD4+ T cells were expanded with viral peptide pools in the ViraFEST assay before sequencing. With around ten days of culture completed, CD4+ T cells were isolated. As their vaccination, participants received two doses of either BNT162b2 or mRNA-1273. With 10 ug/ml peptides and about 9.5 IU/ml IL-2, a few million PBMC per well were cultured. In the cultures, half the medium was exchanged for IL-2 medium on days 3 and 7.

The sample consisted of CD4+ T cells from PBMCs cultured with SARS-CoV-2 spike peptides, taken after COVID-19 vaccination. This clonotype was sampled from a human donor who received a COVID-19 vaccine. V usage is TRBV7-9 and J usage is TRBJ2-5; D is unresolved. The CDR3 spells CASSSIGETQYF. The CDR3 nucleotides read TGTGCCAGCAGTTCAATCGGGGAGACCCAGTACTTC.